This T cell receptor beta chain was obtained from a study of T cells after posttransplantation cyclophosphamide. Study results and caveats: Later post-transplant blood repertoires were often dominated by donor CD8+ memory clones. Recipient CMV seropositivity and CMV reactivation strongly tracked TRB clonality.

Libraries were prepared by immunoSEQ multiplex PCR; TCRdb keeps only in-frame clonotypes and omits some of them. This table holds 25,000 to 40,000 clones, roughly 91% found once. The naive gate required viable CD3+CD4+ or CD3+CD8+ cells with CCR7+CD45RA+CD45RO-CD95-CD27+CD28+ phenotype. A word on this clone: Its target is not known.

With 4 bases removed from V and 7 bases from J, the gap between germline ends came to 12 bases. CDR3 length: 14 amino acids. Per germline, CDR1 SGHRS and CDR2 YFSETQ. The sequenced sample was naive CD4+ T cells sorted from blood. This TCR was recovered from a man younger than 45 in good health and a related stem cell transplant donor. The chain carries TRBV5-1 and TRBJ1-6, with D unresolved. The CDR3 region is CASSVTPSNSPLHF. The CDR3 DNA is TGCGCCAGCAGCGTGACTCCTTCGAATTCACCCCTCCACTTT.